These T cell receptor beta chains were read from a single sample in a study of T cell responses to AZD1222 COVID-19 vaccine. The repertoire was sequenced with immunoSEQ multiplex PCR; TCRdb's copy has only in-frame clones and lacks some. The top ten clones hold about 3% of a sample with 130,000 to 150,000 clones, 85% to 95% of them seen once. Sequenced material: peripheral blood, taken on day 0 of MenACWY control vaccination. Every receptor here comes from an adult in good health. The CDR3 runs from the conserved cysteine through the conserved F or W. Some rows have no size entry. The others give once, few or many, or a class for an expanded clone.

J: TRBJ1-1; V: TRBV18; size: .; CDR3: CASSSQVTEAFF
J: TRBJ1-1; V: TRBV7-9; size: .; CDR3: CASSVGQGGNTEAFF
J: TRBJ1-2; V: TRBV30; size: .; CDR3: CAWSRDRGAYGYTF
J: TRBJ1-5; V: TRBV3-1/TRBV3-2; size: .; CDR3: CASSRGGLYSNQPQHF
J: TRBJ1-6; V: TRBV7-3; size: many; CDR3: CASSLIHERGGIQRGSYNSPLHF
J: TRBJ2-2; V: TRBV9; size: .; CDR3: CASSSRGQGYTGELFF
J: TRBJ2-1; V: TRBV20-1; size: few; CDR3: CSASVGSNEQFF
J: TRBJ2-7; V: TRBV27; size: .; CDR3: CASSSGQGSYEQYF
J: TRBJ1-5; V: TRBV20-1; size: once; CDR3: CSASLGGGLNQPQHF
J: TRBJ2-1; V: TRBV5-1; size: .; CDR3: CASSVDFSSYNEQFF
J: TRBJ1-1; V: TRBV6-5; size: .; CDR3: CASRDEMNTEAFF
J: TRBJ1-1; V: TRBV7-2; size: .; CDR3: CASSLQGSLNTEAFF
J: TRBJ1-3; V: TRBV7-9; size: .; CDR3: CASSPGGPGNTIYF
J: TRBJ2-7; V: TRBV25-1; size: .; CDR3: CASSPEQAYEQYF
J: TRBJ2-4; V: TRBV5-5; size: .; CDR3: CASSSTGDRGDIQYF
J: TRBJ2-5; V: TRBV14; size: .; CDR3: CASSSTTVKGETQYF
J: TRBJ1-1; V: TRBV2; size: .; CDR3: CASNRDRGHSTEAFF
J: TRBJ1-1; V: TRBV19; size: .; CDR3: CASRRLRGGTEAFF
J: TRBJ1-5; V: TRBV3-1/TRBV3-2; size: .; CDR3: CASSQGRGFSQPQHF
J: TRBJ2-2; V: TRBV10-2; size: .; CDR3: CASSEGAGELFF
J: TRBJ1-2; V: TRBV10-3; size: .; CDR3: CAISEYYGYTF
J: TRBJ2-4; V: TRBV4-1; size: .; CDR3: CASSQASGWGAKNIQYF
J: TRBJ2-2; V: TRBV3-1/TRBV3-2; size: .; CDR3: CASSWTSGRNTGELFF
J: TRBJ1-2; V: TRBV19; size: .; CDR3: CASAGGTFNGYTF
J: TRBJ2-7; V: TRBV2; size: .; CDR3: CASYSTSGNSYEQYF
J: TRBJ1-5; V: TRBV29-1; size: .; CDR3: CSVGGQSNQPQHF
J: TRBJ2-3; V: TRBV7-3; size: .; CDR3: CASSQRAGGTTDTQYF
J: TRBJ2-1; V: TRBV27; size: .; CDR3: CASSFGTSGSHNEQFF
J: TRBJ1-4; V: TRBV10-3; size: .; CDR3: CAIRFGVNEKLFF
J: TRBJ1-5; V: TRBV27; size: .; CDR3: CASRMGQAQPQHF
J: TRBJ2-1; V: TRBV18; size: .; CDR3: CASSLTRGLDYNEQFF
J: TRBJ1-2; V: TRBV6-1; size: .; CDR3: CASSEERQAGGRSYGYTF
J: TRBJ2-1; V: TRBV9; size: .; CDR3: CASSVDYGREQFF
J: TRBJ1-2; V: TRBV2; size: .; CDR3: CASTGDVYGYTF
J: TRBJ1-2; V: TRBV27; size: .; CDR3: CASKTWGGAGGGYTF
J: TRBJ1-1; V: TRBV7-2; size: .; CDR3: CASSLGEGAEAFF
J: TRBJ2-1; V: TRBV4-1; size: .; CDR3: CASSQAGDLYYEQFF
J: TRBJ1-5; V: TRBV7-2; size: .; CDR3: CASSLQDGLNQPQHF
J: TRBJ1-6; V: TRBV19; size: .; CDR3: CASGLLNSPLHF
J: TRBJ1-2; V: TRBV28; size: once; CDR3: CASNEGSNYGYTF
J: TRBJ2-1; V: TRBV10-1; size: .; CDR3: CASSGGQVVRSSYNEQFF
J: TRBJ1-3; V: TRBV7-2; size: .; CDR3: CASSHTGYSGNTIYF
J: TRBJ1-6; V: TRBV27; size: .; CDR3: CASSLNRQGTGDSPLHF
J: TRBJ1-1; V: TRBV30; size: .; CDR3: CAWSRVGTEAFF
J: TRBJ1-1; V: TRBV27; size: .; CDR3: CASSSGSEAFF
J: TRBJ2-3; V: TRBV13; size: .; CDR3: CASRGGRARADTQYF
J: TRBJ1-5; V: TRBV7-8; size: .; CDR3: CASSLEGASNQPQHF
J: TRBJ2-2; V: TRBV9; size: .; CDR3: CASSAQQGAGFTGELFF
J: TRBJ2-1; V: TRBV4-2; size: once; CDR3: CASSHFLAGGQNEQFF
J: TRBJ2-6; V: TRBV5-4; size: .; CDR3: CASSLRGGQGYGANVLTF
J: TRBJ2-3; V: TRBV18; size: .; CDR3: CASSPPTSGDPFSDTQYF
J: TRBJ2-3; V: TRBV7-9; size: .; CDR3: CASSSLGLAGEDTQYF
J: TRBJ1-5; V: TRBV5-6; size: .; CDR3: CASSYYGTEFNQPQHF
J: TRBJ1-6; V: TRBV7-8; size: .; CDR3: CASSLSGTLYNSPLHF
J: TRBJ1-2; V: TRBV7-9; size: .; CDR3: CASSPNLNYGYTF